This T cell receptor (beta chain) was sequenced during a study of human T cells and chemical hapten exposure. The sample's time point: patch test 2, 6 weeks after DPC sensitization. Stated treatment: therapeutic diphenylcyclopropenone sensitization with weekly scalp DPC. The study drew its donors from alopecia patients who were 18 to 70 years old and suitable for DPC. Total RNA extraction was carried out from unfractionated whole blood. This clonotype came up many times. The antigen is not known. General study findings and limits: TCRs exceeding a frequency of 1 in 1000 stayed unchanged under DPC sensitization.

Each CDR3 protein gets one entry after TCRdb re-called the RACE reads with MiXCR. Among more than 90,000 distinct CDR3 sequences listed, over 10% were seen once. CDR1 and CDR2 (germline): MNHEY, SVGAGI. V lost 6 bases to trimming and J lost 0 bases, with 6 bases between them. The CDR3 consists of 14 residues. The material was whole blood, obtained in connection with sensitization to the hapten diphenylcyclopropenone (DPC). The chain carries TRBV6-5 and TRBJ2-6, with D unclear. The receptor comes from a woman in her thirties or forties with alopecia areata. Some clones in this sample may be carry-over from other donors' samples. The CDR3 spells CASSRGSGANVLTF. For the CDR3, the DNA is TGTGCCAGCAGCCGAGGCTCTGGGGCCAACGTCCTGACTTTC.